The TCR beta chain described here comes from a study of blood T cell repertoires in COVID-19 (dated by TCRdb to the early 2020s). The study in broad terms: Samples covering the acute and convalescent phases of COVID-19 were provided by collaborators in the United States, Italy and Spain. The repertoires were made available in a free public database intended to serve as a resource for research on the immune response to SARS-CoV-2. HLA class I and class II types, where available, came from metadata supplied by the sample provider rather than from assay-based typing. Samples were obtained from the ongoing ImmuneRACE study (first 160 participants) and from 1,254 subjects provided by 6 global collaborators. The dataset comprised deeply sampled blood TCRbeta repertoires from subjects exposed to, actively infected with, or recovered from COVID-19. The material from the prospective study consisted of cDNA or gDNA derived from T cells, B-cell-depleted T cells, or PBMCs. A de-identified subject ID, COVID-19 status, age in years and sex were almost always included in the sample metadata.

The research as a whole found: The amount of clinical and demographic metadata varied by source and participant and was provided uncurated.

In the case of this clone: Its cognate antigen has yet to be identified. No quality values exist for individual bases; no much larger clone is one base distant.

The germline V gene provides CDR1 SGHVS and CDR2 FQNEAQ. The CDR3 runs 16 residues from the cysteine to the phenylalanine. Left in the record is the CDR3 DNA by itself, 48 bases read in frame from the first base. The junction shows trimming of 6 bases on V and 0 bases on J, and the gene matches do not reach 8 bases of it. At one collaborating source in Seattle, patients were enrolled during active infection and were followed longitudinally through the course of disease. Collaborating institutions collected whole blood in K2EDTA tubes following their own protocols. For TCRbeta analysis, collaborators shipped samples as frozen whole blood, isolated PBMCs, or DNA extracted from either of those sample types. TCRbeta CDR3 regions were amplified from genomic DNA by means of the immunoSEQ Assay, a bias-controlled multiplex PCR. The authors processed their data as follows. The number of nucleated cells in each sample was estimated by amplification of reference gene primers within the assay. Sequence reads were collapsed and filtered to measure the absolute abundance of every unique TCRbeta CDR3 rearrangement. For each sample, productive Simpson clonality was calculated as the square root of Simpson's diversity index across productive rearrangements. TCRdb provides this immuneACCESS table in a form limited to in-frame rearrangements. Some clones are lacking; in checked studies, under half of them reflect an unresolved V gene, and why the rest are absent is not known. The V and J calls and the clone size are those of that table, but D and trimming were determined from the DNA. This sample comprises some 200,000 clones, over 80% of them detected only once. The leading ten clones occupy approximately 0.99% of the sample.

The source of this sequence is a man between 60 and 75 years old with COVID-19, enrolled during active disease. The sequencing input was peripheral blood. This receptor chain uses TRBV7-8 and TRBJ1-5, with TRBD1 identical over 7 junction bases. This receptor carries the CDR3 CASSLAGTDSNQPQHF. The nucleotides read TGTGCCAGCAGTTTGGCCGGGACAGATAGCAATCAGCCCCAGCATTTT.